This TCR beta chain was captured by sequencing in a study of cytomegalovirus exposure and HLA in healthy donors. 60 Vbeta and 13 Jbeta primers were used in PCR. Clones were sequenced by immunoSEQ multiplex PCR, and TCRdb holds only the in-frame ones, with some missing. This repertoire shows about 68,000 clones, around four fifths found once; its top ten account for 6.5%. The CDR3 consists of 17 residues. Germline CDR1 is LGHNA and CDR2 is YSLEER. V lost 1 base, J lost 2 bases, and 6 bases stayed unmatched. In this sample, this clone turned up once. This CDR3 is also generated by other DNA sequences in the sample.

What was sequenced was PBMCs. The receptor was derived from a human donor in good health. This chain connects TRBV4-3 to TRBJ2-5, with TRBD2 identical over 11 bases. CDR3 nucleotides: TGCGCCAGCAGCCAAGGAACTAGCGGGGGTCGACAAGAGACCCAGTACTTC. Protein product: CASSQGTSGGRQETQYF.